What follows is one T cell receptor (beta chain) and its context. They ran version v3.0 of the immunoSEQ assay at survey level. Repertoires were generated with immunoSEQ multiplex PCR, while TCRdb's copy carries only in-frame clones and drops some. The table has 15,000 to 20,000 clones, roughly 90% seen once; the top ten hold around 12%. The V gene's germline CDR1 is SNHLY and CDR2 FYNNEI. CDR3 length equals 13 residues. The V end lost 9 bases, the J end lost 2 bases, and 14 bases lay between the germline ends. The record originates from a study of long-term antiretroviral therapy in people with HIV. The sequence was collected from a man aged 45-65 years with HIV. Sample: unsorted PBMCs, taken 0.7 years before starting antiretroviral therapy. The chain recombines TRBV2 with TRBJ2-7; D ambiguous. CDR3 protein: CASTLQPTYEQYF. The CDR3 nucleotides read TGTGCCAGTACTTTGCAACCCACCTACGAGCAGTACTTC.